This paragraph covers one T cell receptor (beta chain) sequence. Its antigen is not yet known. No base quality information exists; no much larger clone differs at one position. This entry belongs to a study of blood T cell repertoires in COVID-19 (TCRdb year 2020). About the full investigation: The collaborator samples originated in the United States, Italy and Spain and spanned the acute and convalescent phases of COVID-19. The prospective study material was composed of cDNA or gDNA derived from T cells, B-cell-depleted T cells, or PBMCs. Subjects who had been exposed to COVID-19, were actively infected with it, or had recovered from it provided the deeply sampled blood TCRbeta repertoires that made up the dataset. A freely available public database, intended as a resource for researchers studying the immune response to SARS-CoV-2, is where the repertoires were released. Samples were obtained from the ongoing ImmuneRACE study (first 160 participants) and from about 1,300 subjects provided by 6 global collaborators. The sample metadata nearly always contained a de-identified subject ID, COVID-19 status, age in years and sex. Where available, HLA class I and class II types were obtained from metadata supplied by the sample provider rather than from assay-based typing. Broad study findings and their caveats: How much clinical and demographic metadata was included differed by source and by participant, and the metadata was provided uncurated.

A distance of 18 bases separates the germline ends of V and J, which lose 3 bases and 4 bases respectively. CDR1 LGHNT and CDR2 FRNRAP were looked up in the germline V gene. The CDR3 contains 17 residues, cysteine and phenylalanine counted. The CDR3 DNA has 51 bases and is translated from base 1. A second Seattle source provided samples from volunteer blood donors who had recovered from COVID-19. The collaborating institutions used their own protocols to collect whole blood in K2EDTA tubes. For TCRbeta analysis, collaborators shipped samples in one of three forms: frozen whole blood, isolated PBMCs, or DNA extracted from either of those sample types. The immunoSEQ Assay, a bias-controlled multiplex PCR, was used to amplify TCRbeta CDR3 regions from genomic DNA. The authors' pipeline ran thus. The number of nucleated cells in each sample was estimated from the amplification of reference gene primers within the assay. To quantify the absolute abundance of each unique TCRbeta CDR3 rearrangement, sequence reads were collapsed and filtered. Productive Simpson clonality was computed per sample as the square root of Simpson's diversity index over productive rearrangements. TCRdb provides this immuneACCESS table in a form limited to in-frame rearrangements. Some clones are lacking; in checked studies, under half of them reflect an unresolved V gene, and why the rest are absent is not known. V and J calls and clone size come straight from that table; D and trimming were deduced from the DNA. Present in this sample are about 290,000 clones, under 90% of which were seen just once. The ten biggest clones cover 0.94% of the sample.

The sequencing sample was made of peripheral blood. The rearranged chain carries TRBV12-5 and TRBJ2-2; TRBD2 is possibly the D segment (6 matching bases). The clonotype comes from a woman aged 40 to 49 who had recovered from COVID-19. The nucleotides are TGTGCTAGTGGTTTTACCCCTTCGGGGGTCCCCACCGGGGAGCTGTTTTTT. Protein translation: CASGFTPSGVPTGELFF.